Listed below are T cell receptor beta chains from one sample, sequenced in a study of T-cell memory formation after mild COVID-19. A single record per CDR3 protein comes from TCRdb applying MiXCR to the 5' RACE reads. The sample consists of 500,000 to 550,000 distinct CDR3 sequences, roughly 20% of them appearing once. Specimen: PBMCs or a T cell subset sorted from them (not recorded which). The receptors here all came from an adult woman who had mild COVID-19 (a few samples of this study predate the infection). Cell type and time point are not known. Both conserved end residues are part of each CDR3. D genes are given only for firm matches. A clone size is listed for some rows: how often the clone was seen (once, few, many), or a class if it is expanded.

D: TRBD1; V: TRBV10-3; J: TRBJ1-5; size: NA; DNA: TGTGCCATCAGTACAGGGGTTGAGGGTCAGCCCCAGCATTTT; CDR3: CAISTGVEGQPQHF
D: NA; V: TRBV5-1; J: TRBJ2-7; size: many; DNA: TGCGCCAGCAGCTTGGGAAGCGGGTACGAGCAGTACTTC; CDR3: CASSLGSGYEQYF
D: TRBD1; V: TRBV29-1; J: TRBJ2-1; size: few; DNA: TGCAGCGCTGACAGGGTTAATGAGCAGTTCTTC; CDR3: CSADRVNEQFF
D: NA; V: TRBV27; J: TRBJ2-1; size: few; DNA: TGTGCCAGCAGTTTATATTCCAACAATGAGCAGTTCTTC; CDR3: CASSLYSNNEQFF
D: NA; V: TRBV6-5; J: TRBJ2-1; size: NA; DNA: TGTGCCAGCAGGCCCACAGGGATTCGGCACAATGAGCAGTTCTTC; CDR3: CASRPTGIRHNEQFF
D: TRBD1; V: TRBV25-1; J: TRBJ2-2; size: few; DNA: TGTGCCAGTGGGGGGACAGGGGGCACCGGGGAGCTGTTTTTT; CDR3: CASGGTGGTGELFF
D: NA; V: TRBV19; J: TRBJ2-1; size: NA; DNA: TGTGCCAGTAGTGAAACCAGGGTCCAGGGGATGGTCTTC; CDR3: CASSETRVQGMVF
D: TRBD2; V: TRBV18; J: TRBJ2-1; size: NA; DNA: TGTGCCAGCTCACCCGGGGCGGGAGGTTACAATGAGCAGTTCTTC; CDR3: CASSPGAGGYNEQFF
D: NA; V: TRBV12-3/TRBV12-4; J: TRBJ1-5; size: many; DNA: TGTGCCAGCACCCTCGACCTTGGGCAGCCCCAGCATTTT; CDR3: CASTLDLGQPQHF
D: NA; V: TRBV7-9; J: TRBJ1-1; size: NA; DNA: TGTGCCAGCACTCAGAAAGCTTTCTTT; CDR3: CASTQKAFF
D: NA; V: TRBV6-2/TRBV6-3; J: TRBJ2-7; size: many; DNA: TGTGCCAGCAGTTTAATTCGCGAGCAGTACTTC; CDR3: CASSLIREQYF
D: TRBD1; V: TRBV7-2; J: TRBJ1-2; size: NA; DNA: TGTGCCAGCAGTAGAGTCGGGACAGGGGTCTATGGCTACACCTTC; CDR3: CASSRVGTGVYGYTF
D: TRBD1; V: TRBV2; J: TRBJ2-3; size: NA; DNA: TGTGCCAGCAGGCTGGACAGGGTCTCAGATACGCAGTATTTT; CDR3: CASRLDRVSDTQYF
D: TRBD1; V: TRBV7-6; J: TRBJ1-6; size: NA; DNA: TGTGCCAGCAGCTTAGCGACAGGGGGGAATTCACCCCTCCACTTT; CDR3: CASSLATGGNSPLHF
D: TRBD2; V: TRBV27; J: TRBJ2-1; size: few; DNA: TGTGCCAGCAGTTCGAGACTAGCGGGGGGGTCTACCACTCTGTATGAGCAGTTCTTC; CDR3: CASSSRLAGGSTTLYEQFF
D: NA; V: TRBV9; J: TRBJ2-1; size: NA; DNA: TGTGCCAGCAGCGTAGTCCAATTCGGGGATGAGCAGTTCTTC; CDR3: CASSVVQFGDEQFF
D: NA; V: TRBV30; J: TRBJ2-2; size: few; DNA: TGTGCCTGGAGTGTCCGGCGAGGCAGGCCTGTGACCGGGGAGCTGTTTTTT; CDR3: CAWSVRRGRPVTGELFF
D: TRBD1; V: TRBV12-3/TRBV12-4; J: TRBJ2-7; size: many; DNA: TGTGCCAGCAGTGGGACAGGCTACGAGCAGTACTTC; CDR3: CASSGTGYEQYF
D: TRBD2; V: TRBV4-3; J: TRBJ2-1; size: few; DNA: TGCGCCAGCAGCCTCGGAGGACTAGCGGCTAAAGACAATGAGCAGTTCTTC; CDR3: CASSLGGLAAKDNEQFF
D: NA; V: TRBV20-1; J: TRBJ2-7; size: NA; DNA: TGCAGTGCTAGACCGAACACCGCCAGATACGAGCAGTACTTC; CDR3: CSARPNTARYEQYF
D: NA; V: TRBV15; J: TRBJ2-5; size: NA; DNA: TGTGCCACCACAGCCTCACCTGGGGAGACCCAGTACTTC; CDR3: CATTASPGETQYF
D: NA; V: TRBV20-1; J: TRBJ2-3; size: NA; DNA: TGCAGTGCTAGCCGGCTAGCCTGGCGAGATACGCAGTATTTT; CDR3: CSASRLAWRDTQYF
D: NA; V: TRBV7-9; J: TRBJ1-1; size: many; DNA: TGTGCCAGCAGCTTAGAAGGGAACACTGAAGCTTTCTTT; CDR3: CASSLEGNTEAFF
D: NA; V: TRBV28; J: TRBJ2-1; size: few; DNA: TGTGCCAGCTCCTCAGGGGCCCAAGATTACAATGAGCAGTTCTTC; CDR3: CASSSGAQDYNEQFF
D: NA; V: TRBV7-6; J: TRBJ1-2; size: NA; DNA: TGTGCCAGCAGCTTCGGCTCTGAGAGTTTCTATGGCTACACCTTC; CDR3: CASSFGSESFYGYTF
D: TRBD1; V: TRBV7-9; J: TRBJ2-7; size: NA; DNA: TGTGCCAGCAGCCGACAGGGATCCGAGCAGTACTTC; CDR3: CASSRQGSEQYF
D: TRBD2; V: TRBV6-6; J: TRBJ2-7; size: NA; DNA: TGTGCCAGCAGGCCACCGACTAGCGGGAGTGCTTCCGAGCAGTACTTC; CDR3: CASRPPTSGSASEQYF
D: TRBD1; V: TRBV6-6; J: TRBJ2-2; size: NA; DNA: TGTGCCAGCATAGGAACAGGGGGCCTCACCGGGGAGCTGTTTTTT; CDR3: CASIGTGGLTGELFF
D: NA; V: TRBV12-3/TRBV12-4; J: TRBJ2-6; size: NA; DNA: TGTGCCAGCAGACGGGGGGCAGGGTACCGCTCTGGGGCCAACGTCCTGACTTTC; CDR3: CASRRGAGYRSGANVLTF
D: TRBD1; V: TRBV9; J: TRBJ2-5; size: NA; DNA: TGTGCCAGCAGCGTAGGGACAGGGGGCTTCGAGACCCAGTACTTC; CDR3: CASSVGTGGFETQYF
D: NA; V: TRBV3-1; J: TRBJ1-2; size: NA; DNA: TGTGCCAGCAGCCAAGATCTGGCCACCAGGGAGGGCGGCTACACCTTC; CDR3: CASSQDLATREGGYTF
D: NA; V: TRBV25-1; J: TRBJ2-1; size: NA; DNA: TGTGCCAGCAGTGAATACGAGAATGAGCAGTTCTTC; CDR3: CASSEYENEQFF
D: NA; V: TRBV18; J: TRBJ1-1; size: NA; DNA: TGTGCCAGCTCACCACTCGGACAGAACACTGAAGCTTTCTTT; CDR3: CASSPLGQNTEAFF
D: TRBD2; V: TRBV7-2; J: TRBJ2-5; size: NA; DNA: TGTGCCAGCAGCTTTGCGGGGGATGAGACCCAGTACTTC; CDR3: CASSFAGDETQYF
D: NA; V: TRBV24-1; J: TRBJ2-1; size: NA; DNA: TGTGCCACCAGTGATGGACTGGCTGGCAATGAGCAGTTCTTC; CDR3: CATSDGLAGNEQFF
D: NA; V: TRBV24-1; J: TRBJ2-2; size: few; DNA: TGTGCCACCAGTGATCTGGGACGGGACACCGGGGAGCTGTTTTTT; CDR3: CATSDLGRDTGELFF
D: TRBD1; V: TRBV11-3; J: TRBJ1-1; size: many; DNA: TGTGCCAGCAGCCTCGGACAGGGGAATTTCTTT; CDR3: CASSLGQGNFF
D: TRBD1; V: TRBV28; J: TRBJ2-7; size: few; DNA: TGTGCCAGCAGTAGGGGTGGACAGGGGGGATCTCGGTACGAGCAGTACTTC; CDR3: CASSRGGQGGSRYEQYF
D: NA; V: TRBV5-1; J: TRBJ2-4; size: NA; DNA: TGCGCCAGCAGCTTGGATCAGGGAGGCATTCAGTACTTC; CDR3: CASSLDQGGIQYF
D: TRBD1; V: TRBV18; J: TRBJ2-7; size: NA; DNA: TGTGCCAGCTCACCGGGGACAGGGGCCGACTACGAGCAGTACTTC; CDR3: CASSPGTGADYEQYF
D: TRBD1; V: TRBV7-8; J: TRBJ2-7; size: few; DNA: TGTGCCAGCAGCTTGACAGGGTACTACGAGCAGTACTTC; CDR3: CASSLTGYYEQYF
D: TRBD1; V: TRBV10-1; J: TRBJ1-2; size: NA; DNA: TGCGCCAGCAATTTTTTGGGACAGGACGGCGTGGGCTACACCTTC; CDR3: CASNFLGQDGVGYTF
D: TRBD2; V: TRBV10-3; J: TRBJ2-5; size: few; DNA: TGTGCCATCAGTACTAGCGGGAGTGAGACCCAGTACTTC; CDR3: CAISTSGSETQYF
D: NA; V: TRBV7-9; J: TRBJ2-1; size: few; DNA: TGTGCCAGCGGAAAACCCACCTACAATGAGCAGTTCTTC; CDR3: CASGKPTYNEQFF
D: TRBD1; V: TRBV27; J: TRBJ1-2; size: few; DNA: TGTGCCAGCAGTATGGTAGCCAGGGTATGGGACAGGGGAGAGTATGGCTACACCTTC; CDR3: CASSMVARVWDRGEYGYTF
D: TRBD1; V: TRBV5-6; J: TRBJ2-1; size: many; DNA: TGTGCCAGCAGCCCGCCGGGACAGGGTGTCCCCCATGAGCAGTTCTTC; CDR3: CASSPPGQGVPHEQFF
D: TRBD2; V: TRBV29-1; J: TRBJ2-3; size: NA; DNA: TGCAGCGTTGTGTGGGACCTTCGATGGGGGGGTACGCAGTATTTT; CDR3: CSVVWDLRWGGTQYF
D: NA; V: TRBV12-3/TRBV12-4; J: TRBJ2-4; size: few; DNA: TGTGCCAGCATCGACACAGGGATGAACATTCAGTACTTC; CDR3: CASIDTGMNIQYF
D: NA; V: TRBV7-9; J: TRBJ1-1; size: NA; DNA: TGTGCCAGCAGCCCCTCAACCGAGAACACTGAAGCTTTCTTT; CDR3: CASSPSTENTEAFF
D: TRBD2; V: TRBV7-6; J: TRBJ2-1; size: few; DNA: TGTGCCAGCAGCTTAGTGTCTAGCGGGGGGAACAATGAGCAGTTCTTC; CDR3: CASSLVSSGGNNEQFF
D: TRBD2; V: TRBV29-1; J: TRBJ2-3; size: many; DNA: TGCAGCGCCGAAGGGACTAGCGGGAGGTCCACAGATACGCAGTATTTT; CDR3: CSAEGTSGRSTDTQYF